This T cell receptor beta chain was sequenced for a study of T cell responses to AZD1222 COVID-19 vaccine. Points from the study as a whole: Donor demographics were predominantly white British with a female majority; clonal diversity may be underestimated. Only a handful of AZD1222 recipients, more than 5 in all, had baseline seropositivity.

Remarks on this clone: Its antigen remains unknown.

Measured with immunoSEQ multiplex PCR; TCRdb has only the in-frame clones, and not every one. The data contain 150,000 to 200,000 clones, approximately 94% of them singletons. The CDR3 length is 15 residues. Germline V gene lookup returns CDR1 MNHEY and CDR2 SVGAGI. Trimming took 0 bases from V and 8 from J, leaving 14 bases between them. Material: peripheral blood, obtained on day 0 of AZD1222 vaccination. The chain uses TRBV6-5 and TRBJ2-1; weak D call: TRBD2 (5 bases). The TCR comes from an adult in good health. The CDR3 nucleotides read TGTGCCAGCAGTTACTCGGGCGGGCTATTAGATGAGCAGTTCTTC. It specifies CASSYSGGLLDEQFF.